This T cell receptor beta chain was retrieved from a study of OX40 agonist ivuxolimab in advanced cancers. TCRdb's copy holds only in-frame clones and misses some; the assay was immunoSEQ multiplex PCR. The table lists approximately 70,000 clones, more than 70% of them singletons. This clone was found once. Its antigen remains unidentified. At one end the junction does not follow the germline gene, possibly because of a read error. General study results and limits: Among T cells, CD8+ cells averaged more expanded clones than CD4+ cells.

CDR3 length: 13 amino acids. The germline CDR1 and CDR2 sequences are SSHAT and FNYEAQ (reference sequence). This TCR was recovered from an adult with an advanced solid tumor such as melanoma, head and neck, liver or kidney cancer. J is TRBJ2-5 and V is TRBV7-7; no firm D call. The sequenced sample was CD4+ or CD8+ T cells sorted from blood, obtained in a trial of the OX40 agonist ivuxolimab. CDR3 nucleotide sequence: TGTGCTAGCAGCACGGTCCATGGGGAGACCCAGTACTTC. Translating it yields CASSTVHGETQYF.